This T cell receptor beta chain was captured in a study of T cells in Graves' hyperthyroidism and ophthalmopathy. Study-wide background: Once the initial diagnosis was made, peripheral blood was obtained before any treatment. Whole-study findings and limits: Most expanded thyroid clonotypes above 0.001 recurred in blood. Stable hyperthyroidism and ophthalmopathy were separated using 13 V-J signatures.

Ophthalmopathy cases met thresholds of Clinical Activity Score at least 3, NOSPECS grade at least 4 and duration under 3 months. V lost 6 bases to trimming and J lost 0 bases; unmatched junction nucleotides: 4. The germline CDR1 and CDR2 sequences are KGHSH and LQKENI. CDR3 size: 15 residues. The investigators amplified TCR beta CDR3 regions from RNA transcripts. HTBI primers drove first-round RT-PCR of the TCR CDR3. TCRdb reanalysed the multiplex PCR reads using MiXCR and keeps one entry per CDR3 protein. The sample has about 300,000 distinct CDR3 sequences; roughly 19% are singletons. This clonotype has at least ten counts. Its antigen remains unidentified.

The sequence was collected from a man aged 45-65 years with Graves' ophthalmopathy. The specimen was blood. This sequence joins TRBV18 and TRBJ2-2, with 7 bases aligning to TRBD1. CDR3: CASSPTGANTGELFF. The DNA of the CDR3 is TGTGCCAGCTCCCCCACAGGGGCGAACACCGGGGAGCTGTTTTTT.